Each of the 19 T cell receptor beta chains below was sequenced from the same sample in a study of T cells in localized non-small cell lung cancer. Data came from immunoSEQ multiplex PCR; TCRdb stores just in-frame clones and leaves some out. The sample has under 95,000 clones; 70% to 90% are singletons. The sequences come from peripheral blood, collected before any cancer treatment. The source is a female donor over 55 with stage I lung adenocarcinoma.

The rearrangement uses TRBV9 and TRBJ2-5; 8 bases align to TRBD2. J was trimmed by 4 bases and V by 0 bases; bases with no gene match: 5. From germline, CDR1 is SGDLS and CDR2 YYNGEE. The CDR3 has 15 residues. CDR3 amino acids: CASSVAGGPGETQYF. The CDR3 nucleotides read TGTGCCAGCAGCGTAGCGGGGGGGCCAGGAGAGACCCAGTACTTC.

This clone was recorded a few times. The chain has TRBV5-1 and TRBJ1-5; 7 bases fit TRBD1. The CDR3 totals 15 residues. With 4 bases clipped from V and 3 bases from J, the junction kept 7 bases outside the gene matches. Germline V gives CDR1 SGHRS, CDR2 YFSETQ. CDR3 sequence (DNA): TGCGCCAGCAGCGTAGGGGGCAGGGCCAATCAGCCCCAGCATTTT. Translating gives CASSVGGRANQPQHF.

The chain uses TRBV2 and TRBJ2-7; 7 positions agree with TRBD1. Trimming cost V 4 bases and J 3 bases; bases outside gene matches: 9. CDR3 length: 15 amino acids. Per the germline V gene, CDR1 is SNHLY and CDR2 is FYNNEI. The CDR3 DNA reads as TGTGCCAGCAGTGGAGTGGTGGCAGGGGGCTACGAGCAGTACTTC. As protein: CASSGVVAGGYEQYF.

This clone was counted a few times. V is TRBV4-2 and J is TRBJ1-1; 10 bases line up with TRBD1. This CDR3 has 14 residues. Germline V gene lookup returns CDR1 LGHNA and CDR2 YNFKEQ. The V gene end was trimmed by 2 bases and the J gene end by 10 bases; junction bases not matched to a gene: 7. This chain's CDR3 is CASSQRGQGVRAFF. DNA for the CDR3: TGTGCCAGCAGCCAACGTGGACAGGGGGTAAGAGCTTTCTTT.

This clone is a singleton in its sample. This sequence joins TRBV11-2 and TRBJ2-2, with D possibly TRBD1 on 5 matching bases. Deletions cut 5 bases from V and 5 bases from J, with 15 bases between. Germline lookup yields CDR1 SGHAT and CDR2 FQNNGV. This CDR3 region has 15 residues. The CDR3 bases are TGTGCCAGCAGCCGTAGGGTCAGGGTTACCGGGGAGCTGTTTTTT. Translating gives CASSRRVRVTGELFF.

J is TRBJ2-1 and V is TRBV7-3; no clear D. This CDR3 spans 14 amino acids. V dropped 5 bases and J dropped 0 bases, with 8 bases sitting between them. Germline V CDR1 and CDR2: SGHTA, FQGTGA. CDR3 nucleotides: TGTGCCAGCAGCCCCGATCACTCCTACAATGAGCAGTTCTTC. Translating it yields CASSPDHSYNEQFF.

V and J are TRBV5-1 and TRBJ1-6, with D unclear. The germline V gene has CDR1 SGHRS and CDR2 YFSETQ. V lost 0 bases, J lost 6 bases, and 13 bases lay in between. The CDR3 covers 16 residues. The CDR3 protein is CASSLALGSSNSPLHF. In nucleotides, the CDR3 is TGCGCCAGCAGCTTGGCCCTGGGAAGTTCTAATTCACCCCTCCACTTT.

This sequence joins TRBV20-1 and TRBJ1-1; a possible D gene is TRBD1 (5 bases). The CDR3 has 10 amino acids. The germline gives CDR1 DFQATT, CDR2 SNEGSKA (reference sequence). V shed 7 bases and J shed 10 bases, with 13 bases lying between them. The CDR3 DNA reads as TGCAGTGTTAGGGGTTTAGGAGCTTTCTTT. Translating it yields CSVRGLGAFF.

The rearrangement uses TRBV5-6 and TRBJ1-2; perhaps TRBD1 as D (6 bases). This CDR3 is 13 amino acids long. V gave up 2 bases and J gave up 3 bases, with 8 bases separating them. Looked up from germline, CDR1 is SGHDT and CDR2 is YYEEEE. CDR3 DNA sequence: TGTGCCAGCAGCTTTGAGGGGGACTATGGCTACACCTTC. This encodes CASSFEGDYGYTF.

V gene TRBV5-6 combines with J gene TRBJ2-5; no reliable D call. The germline gives CDR1 SGHDT, CDR2 YYEEEE. The CDR3 extends over 15 amino acids. Trimming removed 0 bases from V and 2 bases from J, with 11 bases in between. The CDR3 region is CASSLGPWPQETQYF. The CDR3 nucleotides are TGTGCCAGCAGCTTGGGCCCATGGCCTCAAGAGACCCAGTACTTC.

The chain uses TRBV25-1 and TRBJ1-4, with D possibly TRBD1 on 6 matching bases. The CDR3 consists of 16 residues. Germline V CDR1 and CDR2: MGHDK, SYGVNS. V was clipped by 1 base and J by 7 bases, with 16 bases between them. The CDR3 protein is CASSESLGAIGEKLFF. CDR3 DNA: TGTGCCAGCAGTGAATCTTTGGGGGCGATAGGTGAAAAACTGTTTTTT. Full variable domain (rest looked up from reference TRBV25-1 and TRBJ1-4): EADIYQTPRYLVIGTGKKITLECSQTMGHDKMYWYQQDPGMELHLIHYSYGVNSTEKGDLSSESTVSRIRTEHFPLTLESARPSHTSQYLCASSESLGAIGEKLFFGSGTQLSVL.

The rearrangement joins TRBV6-5 to TRBJ1-4; D remains unclear. V was cut by 2 bases and J by 8 bases, with 12 bases left in between. The germline gives CDR1 MNHEY, CDR2 SVGAGI. The CDR3 covers 14 residues. The CDR3 sequence: CASSYDGRGEKLFF. The CDR3 region has the DNA TGTGCCAGCAGTTACGACGGCCGTGGAGAAAAACTGTTTTTT.

This chain joins TRBV29-1 and TRBJ2-6; no clear D. The CDR3 has 14 amino acids. Germline CDR1 reads SQVTM; CDR2 reads ANQGSEA. V was pared by 2 bases and J by 0 bases, with 5 bases between. The CDR3 sequence: CSVETDSGANVLTF. In DNA, the CDR3 is TGCAGCGTTGAAACTGACTCTGGGGCCAACGTCCTGACTTTC.

The genes are TRBV11-2 and TRBJ1-4; maybe TRBD1 (6 bases). The germline CDR1 and CDR2 sequences are SGHAT and FQNNGV. The V and J ends lost 2 bases and 5 bases respectively, with 18 bases between them. This CDR3 spans 17 amino acids. The CDR3 here is CASSLPFTGLGNEKLFF. The CDR3 DNA is TGTGCCAGCAGCTTACCTTTCACAGGGTTAGGGAATGAAAAACTGTTTTTT.

The V and J genes are TRBV15 and TRBJ1-5; TRBD1 is a possible D gene (5 bases). Germline CDR1 reads LNHNV; CDR2 reads YYDKDF (reference sequence). V gave up 1 base and J gave up 1 base, with 8 bases separating them. This CDR3 has 15 residues. CDR3 amino acids: CATSRGWDSNQPQHF. The DNA for the CDR3 is TGTGCCACCAGCAGAGGGTGGGACAGCAATCAGCCCCAGCATTTT.

V is TRBV5-1 and J is TRBJ1-1; perhaps TRBD1 as D (6 bases). CDR3 length: 16 residues. Germline CDR1 is SGHRS and CDR2 is YFSETQ. The ends were cut back, 1 base at V and 8 bases at J, with 21 bases in the middle. The CDR3 DNA is TGCGCCAGCAGCTTGAATCTACAGCTAGGGGGAAGGGAAGCTTTCTTT. As protein: CASSLNLQLGGREAFF.

The chain is built from TRBV28 and TRBJ1-2, with a tentative D call TRBD1 (5 bases). From germline, CDR1 is MDHEN and CDR2 SYDVKM. Deletions cut 2 bases from V and 8 bases from J, with 9 bases between. This CDR3 contains 12 residues. CDR3 protein: CASSLRGVGYTF. As DNA, the CDR3 is TGTGCCAGCAGTTTACGGGGGGTGGGCTACACCTTC.

The rearrangement joins TRBV30 to TRBJ2-7; unclear D gene. The CDR3 spans 11 residues. Trimming took off 0 bases at V and 5 bases at J, with 5 bases between the two ends. The germline V gene has CDR1 GTSNPN and CDR2 SVGIG (reference sequence). Here the CDR3 reads CAWSVIDEQYF. The CDR3, as DNA: TGTGCCTGGAGTGTCATCGACGAGCAGTACTTC.

The chain joins TRBV7-8 to TRBJ1-5; no definite D call. Germline V gene lookup returns CDR1 SGHVS and CDR2 FQNEAQ. CDR3 length: 11 residues. The V end lost 0 bases, the J end lost 13 bases, and 7 bases lay between the germline ends. The DNA for the CDR3 is TGTGCCAGCAGCTTAGCAGGGCGGCAGCATTTT. This translates into CASSLAGRQHF.